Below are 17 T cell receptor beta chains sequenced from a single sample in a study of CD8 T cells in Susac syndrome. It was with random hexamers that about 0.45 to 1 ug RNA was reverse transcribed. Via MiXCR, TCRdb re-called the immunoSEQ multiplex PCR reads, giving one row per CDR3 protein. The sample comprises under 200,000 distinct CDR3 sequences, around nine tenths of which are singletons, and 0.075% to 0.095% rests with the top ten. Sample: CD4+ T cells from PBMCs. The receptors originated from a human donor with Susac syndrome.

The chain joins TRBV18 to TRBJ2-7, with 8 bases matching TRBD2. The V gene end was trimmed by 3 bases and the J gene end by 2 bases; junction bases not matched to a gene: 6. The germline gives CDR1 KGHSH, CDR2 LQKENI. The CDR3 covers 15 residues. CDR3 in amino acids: CASSPGSRGAYEQYF. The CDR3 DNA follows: TGTGCCAGCTCACCCGGATCGCGGGGGGCCTACGAGCAGTACTTC.

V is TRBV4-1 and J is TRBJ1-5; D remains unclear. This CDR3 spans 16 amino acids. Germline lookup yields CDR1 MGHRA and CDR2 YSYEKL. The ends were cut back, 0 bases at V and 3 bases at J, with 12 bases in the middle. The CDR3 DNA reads TGCGCCAGCAGCCAAGAAGAGGGCGCACTCAATCAGCCCCAGCATTTT. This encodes CASSQEEGALNQPQHF.

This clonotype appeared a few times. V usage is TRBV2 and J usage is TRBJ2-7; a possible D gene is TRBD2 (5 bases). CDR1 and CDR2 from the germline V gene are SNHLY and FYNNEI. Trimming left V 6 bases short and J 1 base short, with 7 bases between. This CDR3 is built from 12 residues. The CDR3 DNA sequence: TGTGCCAGCAGGACGGGGTCCTACGAGCAGTACTTC. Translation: CASRTGSYEQYF.

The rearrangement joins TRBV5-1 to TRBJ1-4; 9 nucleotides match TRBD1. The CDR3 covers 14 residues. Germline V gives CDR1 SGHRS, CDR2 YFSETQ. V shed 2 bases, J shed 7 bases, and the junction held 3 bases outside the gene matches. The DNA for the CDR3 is TGCGCCAGCAGCTTAGGGGGACAGGGTGAAAAACTGTTTTTT. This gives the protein CASSLGGQGEKLFF. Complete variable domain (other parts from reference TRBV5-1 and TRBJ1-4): KAGVTQTPRYLIKTRGQQVTLSCSPISGHRSVSWYQQTPGQGLQFLFEYFSETQRNKGNFPGRFSGRQFSNSRSEMNVSTLELGDSALYLCASSLGGQGEKLFFGSGTQLSVL.

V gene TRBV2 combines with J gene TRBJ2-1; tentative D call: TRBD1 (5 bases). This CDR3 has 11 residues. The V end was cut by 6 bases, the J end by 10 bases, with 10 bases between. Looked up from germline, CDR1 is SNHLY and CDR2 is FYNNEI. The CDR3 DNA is TGTGCCAGCAGCCAGCAGGGAGAGCAGTTCTTC. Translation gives CASSQQGEQFF.

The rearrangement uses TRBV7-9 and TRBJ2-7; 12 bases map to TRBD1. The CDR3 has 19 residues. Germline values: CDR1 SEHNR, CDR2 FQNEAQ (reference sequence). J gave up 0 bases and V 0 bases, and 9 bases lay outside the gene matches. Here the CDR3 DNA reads TGTGCCAGCAGCTTAGCTGGGACAGGGGGCGCGAGCGTCTCCTACGAGCAGTACTTC. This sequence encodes CASSLAGTGGASVSYEQYF.

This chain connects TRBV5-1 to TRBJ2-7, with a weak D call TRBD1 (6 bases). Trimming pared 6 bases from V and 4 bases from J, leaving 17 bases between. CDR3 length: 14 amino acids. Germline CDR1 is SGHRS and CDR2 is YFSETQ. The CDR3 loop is CASKRTELTYEQYF. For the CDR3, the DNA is TGCGCCAGCAAGAGGACAGAACTCACATACGAGCAGTACTTC.

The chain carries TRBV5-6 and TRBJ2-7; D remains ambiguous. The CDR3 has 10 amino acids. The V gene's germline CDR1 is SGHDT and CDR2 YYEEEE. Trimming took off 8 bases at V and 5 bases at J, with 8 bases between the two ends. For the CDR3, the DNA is TGTGCCAGTGGGCGTAACGAGCAGTACTTC. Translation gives CASGRNEQYF.

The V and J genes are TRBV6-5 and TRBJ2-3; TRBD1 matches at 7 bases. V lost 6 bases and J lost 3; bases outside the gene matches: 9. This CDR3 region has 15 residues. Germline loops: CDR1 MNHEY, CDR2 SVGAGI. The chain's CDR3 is CASSPQGVGTDTQYF. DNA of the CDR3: TGTGCCAGCAGCCCCCAGGGGGTAGGGACAGATACGCAGTATTTT.

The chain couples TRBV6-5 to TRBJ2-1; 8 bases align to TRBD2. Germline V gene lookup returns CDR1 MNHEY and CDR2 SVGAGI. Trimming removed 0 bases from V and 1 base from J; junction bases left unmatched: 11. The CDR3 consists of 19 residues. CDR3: CASSYSIRSGGASYNEQFF. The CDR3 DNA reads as TGTGCCAGCAGTTACTCGATTCGTTCCGGGGGGGCGTCCTACAATGAGCAGTTCTTC.

CDR3 in DNA: TGTGCCAGCAGCGAGCGGGCTGAAGCTTTCTTT. Protein product: CASSERAEAFF. V gene TRBV2 combines with J gene TRBJ1-1; D uncertain. Germline-derived CDR1 and CDR2 are SNHLY and FYNNEI. This CDR3 comprises 11 residues. V was shortened by 6 bases and J by 6 bases, with 8 bases between the two germline ends. Together with reference TRBV2 and TRBJ1-1, the CDR3 gives the full variable domain: EPEVTQTPSHQVTQMGQEVILRCVPISNHLYFYWYRQILGQKVEFLVSFYNNEISEKSEIFDDQFSVERPDGSNFTLKIRSTKLEDSAMYFCASSERAEAFFGQGTRLTVV.

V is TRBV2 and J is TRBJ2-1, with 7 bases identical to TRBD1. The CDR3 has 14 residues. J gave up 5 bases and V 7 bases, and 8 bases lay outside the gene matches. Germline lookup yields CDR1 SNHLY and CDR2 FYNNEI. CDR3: CASNFQGVNNEQFF. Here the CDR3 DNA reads TGTGCCAGCAACTTCCAGGGGGTCAACAATGAGCAGTTCTTC.

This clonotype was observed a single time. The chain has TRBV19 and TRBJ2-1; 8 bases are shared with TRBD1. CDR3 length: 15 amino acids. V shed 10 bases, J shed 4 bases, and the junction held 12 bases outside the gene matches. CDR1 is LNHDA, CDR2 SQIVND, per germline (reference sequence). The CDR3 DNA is TGTGCCACCCGGGGCCGGACAGGGCATTACAATGAGCAGTTCTTC. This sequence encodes CATRGRTGHYNEQFF. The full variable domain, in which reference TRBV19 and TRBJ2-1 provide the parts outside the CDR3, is DGGITQSPKYLFRKEGQNVTLSCEQNLNHDAMYWYRQDPGQGLRLIYYSQIVNDFQKGDIAEGYSVSREKKESFPLTVTSAQKNPTAFYLCATRGRTGHYNEQFFGPGTRLTVL.

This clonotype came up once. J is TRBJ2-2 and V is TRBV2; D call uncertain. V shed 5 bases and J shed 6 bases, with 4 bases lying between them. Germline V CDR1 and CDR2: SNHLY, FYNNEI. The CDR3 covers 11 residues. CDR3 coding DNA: TGTGCCAGCAGTCCAGCCGGGGAGCTGTTTTTT. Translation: CASSPAGELFF.

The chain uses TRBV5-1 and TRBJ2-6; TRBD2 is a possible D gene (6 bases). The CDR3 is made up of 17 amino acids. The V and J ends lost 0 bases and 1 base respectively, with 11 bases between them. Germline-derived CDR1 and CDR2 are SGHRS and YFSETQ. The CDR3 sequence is CASSLVGGLSGANVLTF. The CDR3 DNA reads TGCGCCAGCAGCTTGGTGGGGGGACTGTCTGGGGCCAACGTCCTGACTTTC.

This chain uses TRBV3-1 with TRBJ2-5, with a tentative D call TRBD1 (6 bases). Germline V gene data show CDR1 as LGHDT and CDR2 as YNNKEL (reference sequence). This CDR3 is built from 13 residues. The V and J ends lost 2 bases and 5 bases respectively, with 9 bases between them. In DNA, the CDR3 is TGTGCCAGCAGCCAACAGGGGCGGGAGACCCAGTACTTC. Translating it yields CASSQQGRETQYF.

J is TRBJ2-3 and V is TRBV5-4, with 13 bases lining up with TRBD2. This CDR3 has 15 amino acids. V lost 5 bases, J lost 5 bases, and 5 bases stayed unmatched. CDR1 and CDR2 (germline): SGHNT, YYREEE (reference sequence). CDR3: CASRHGTSGIDTQYF. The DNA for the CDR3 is TGTGCCAGCAGACACGGGACTAGCGGGATAGATACGCAGTATTTT. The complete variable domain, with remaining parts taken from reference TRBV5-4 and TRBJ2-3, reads ETGVTQSPTHLIKTRGQQVTLRCSSQSGHNTVSWYQQALGQGPQFIFQYYREEENGRGNFPPRFSGLQFPNYSSELNVNALELDDSALYLCASRHGTSGIDTQYFGPGTRLTVL.